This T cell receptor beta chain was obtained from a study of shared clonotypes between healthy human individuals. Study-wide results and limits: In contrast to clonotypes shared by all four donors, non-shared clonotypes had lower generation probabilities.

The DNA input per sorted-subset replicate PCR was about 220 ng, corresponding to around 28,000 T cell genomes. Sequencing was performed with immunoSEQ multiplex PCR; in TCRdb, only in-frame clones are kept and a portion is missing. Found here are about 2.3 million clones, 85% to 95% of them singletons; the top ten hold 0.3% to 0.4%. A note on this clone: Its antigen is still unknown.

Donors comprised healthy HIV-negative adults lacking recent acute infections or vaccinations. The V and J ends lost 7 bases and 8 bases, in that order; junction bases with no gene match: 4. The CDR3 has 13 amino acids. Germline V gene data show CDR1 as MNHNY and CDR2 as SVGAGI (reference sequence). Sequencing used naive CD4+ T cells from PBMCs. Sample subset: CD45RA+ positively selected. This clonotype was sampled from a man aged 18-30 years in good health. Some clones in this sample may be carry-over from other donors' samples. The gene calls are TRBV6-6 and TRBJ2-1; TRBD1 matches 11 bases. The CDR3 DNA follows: TGTGCCAGCAAGGACAGGGGGCTTGATGAGCAGTTCTTC. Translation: CASKDRGLDEQFF.